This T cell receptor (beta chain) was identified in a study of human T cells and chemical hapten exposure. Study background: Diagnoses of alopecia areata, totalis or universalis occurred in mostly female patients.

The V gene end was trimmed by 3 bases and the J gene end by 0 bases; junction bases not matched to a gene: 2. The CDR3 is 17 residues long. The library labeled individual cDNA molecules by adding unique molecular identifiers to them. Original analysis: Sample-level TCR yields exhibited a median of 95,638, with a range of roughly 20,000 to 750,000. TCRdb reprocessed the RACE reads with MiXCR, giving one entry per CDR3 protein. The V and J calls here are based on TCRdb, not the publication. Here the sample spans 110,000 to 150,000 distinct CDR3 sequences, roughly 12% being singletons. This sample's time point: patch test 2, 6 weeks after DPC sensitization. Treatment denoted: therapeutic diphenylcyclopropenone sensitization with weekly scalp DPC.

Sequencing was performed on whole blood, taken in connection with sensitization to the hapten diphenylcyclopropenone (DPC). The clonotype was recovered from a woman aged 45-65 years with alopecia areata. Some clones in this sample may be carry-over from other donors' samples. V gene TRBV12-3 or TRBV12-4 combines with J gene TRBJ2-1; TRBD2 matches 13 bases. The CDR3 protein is CASSFRTSGSSYNEQFF. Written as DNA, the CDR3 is TGTGCCAGCAGTTTCCGGACTAGCGGGAGCTCCTACAATGAGCAGTTCTTC.